These 17 T cell receptor beta chains were sequenced from one sample in a study of OX40 agonist ivuxolimab in advanced cancers. Assay used: immunoSEQ multiplex PCR; TCRdb lists only in-frame clones, some missing. The profile shows 68,000 or so clones, approximately 90% of them singletons. The sequenced sample was CD4+ or CD8+ T cells sorted from blood, obtained in a trial of the OX40 agonist ivuxolimab. These receptors were obtained from an adult with an advanced solid tumor such as melanoma, head and neck, liver or kidney cancer.

The chain employs TRBV20-1 and TRBJ2-1; D is possibly TRBD2 (6 bases). The CDR3 is made up of 11 amino acids. V gave up 2 bases and J gave up 12 bases, with 11 bases separating them. Germline V CDR1 and CDR2: DFQATT, SNEGSKA (reference sequence). CDR3 region: CSARSAGPQFF. DNA for the CDR3: TGCAGTGCTAGATCGGCGGGGCCGCAGTTCTTC.

The J gene is TRBJ2-7, the V gene TRBV6-6, with TRBD2 identical over 9 bases. The CDR3 consists of 15 residues. Germline trimming cut 2 bases from V and 4 bases from J; bases unmatched to any gene: 6. CDR1 and CDR2 (germline): MNHNY, SVGAGI (reference sequence). CDR3 in amino acids: CASSYRGRAGYEQYF. The DNA of the CDR3 is TGTGCCAGCAGTTACCGCGGGAGGGCCGGGTACGAGCAGTACTTC.

The V gene is TRBV4-2, the J gene TRBJ2-5; a weak D match, TRBD2 (6 bases). The CDR3 runs to 16 residues. Germline CDR1 LGHNA, CDR2 YNFKEQ. V gave up 0 bases and J gave up 7 bases, with 18 bases separating them. CDR3 in DNA: TGTGCCAGCAGCCAAGATGTGGCGGGGCCCGGGGGGACCCAGTACTTC. This translates into CASSQDVAGPGGTQYF.

V and J are TRBV6-5 and TRBJ1-1, with TRBD1 as a possible D gene (6 bases). CDR1 is MNHEY and CDR2 is SVGAGI in the germline V gene. The CDR3 contains 14 residues. V lost 1 base to trimming and J lost 5 bases, with 11 bases between them. In DNA form, the CDR3 reads TGTGCCAGCAGTTACTTTCAGAGGGGGACTGAAGCTTTCTTT. Its translation is CASSYFQRGTEAFF.

CDR3 protein: CASGRDPNEQFF. CDR3 nucleotide sequence: TGTGCTAGTGGCCGTGACCCCAATGAGCAGTTCTTC. The chain employs TRBV12-5 and TRBJ2-1, with D unclear. Germline loops: CDR1 LGHNT, CDR2 FRNRAP. Trimming shortened V by 6 bases and J by 6 bases, and 9 bases separated the two germline ends. This CDR3 spans 12 amino acids.

This chain uses TRBV15 with TRBJ2-3; 12 nucleotides align to TRBD2. The CDR3 consists of 17 residues. CDR1 LNHNV and CDR2 YYDKDF come from the germline V gene (reference sequence). J was trimmed by 5 bases and V by 8 bases; bases with no gene match: 14. The CDR3 sequence is CATQLAGGWVGGDTQYF. DNA of the CDR3: TGTGCCACCCAACTAGCGGGAGGTTGGGTTGGGGGAGATACGCAGTATTTT.

The CDR3 DNA sequence: TGTGCCAGCAGCAACGTAATCGGGATTGGGGAGCTGTTTTTT. It specifies CASSNVIGIGELFF. The genes are TRBV14 and TRBJ2-2; D perhaps matches TRBD2 (5 bases). CDR1 is SGHDN, CDR2 FVKESK, per germline. This CDR3 is 14 amino acids long. V lost 5 bases, J lost 8 bases, and 15 bases lay in between. Looking up the rest from reference TRBV14 and TRBJ2-2 gives the full variable domain: EAGVTQFPSHSVIEKGQTVTLRCDPISGHDNLYWYRRVMGKEIKFLLHFVKESKQDESGMPNNRFLAERTGGTYSTLKVQPAELEDSGVYFCASSNVIGIGELFFGEGSRLTVL.

The rearrangement uses TRBV9 and TRBJ1-6; perhaps TRBD1 as D (5 bases). The V end was cut by 0 bases, the J end by 7 bases, with 11 bases between. This CDR3 has 15 amino acids. Germline values: CDR1 SGDLS, CDR2 YYNGEE. CDR3 sequence reads: CASSVAGDPNSPLHF. CDR3 nucleotides: TGTGCCAGCAGCGTAGCTGGGGACCCCAATTCACCCCTCCACTTT. Supplemented by reference TRBV9 and TRBJ1-6, the full variable domain reads DSGVTQTPKHLITATGQRVTLRCSPRSGDLSVYWYQQSLDQGLQFLIQYYNGEERAKGNILERFSAQQFPDLHSELNLSSLELGDSALYFCASSVAGDPNSPLHFGNGTRLTVT.

The chain links TRBV4-2 to TRBJ2-3; 14 bases align to TRBD2. The CDR3 has 19 residues. V gave up 0 bases and J gave up 1 base; unmatched junction bases: 6. Germline lookup yields CDR1 LGHNA and CDR2 YNFKEQ. CDR3 nucleotides: TGTGCCAGCAGCCAAGAATGGACTAGCGGGAGGACTCGCACAGATACGCAGTATTTT. It codes for CASSQEWTSGRTRTDTQYF.

This clone has only one observation. The chain employs TRBV5-8 and TRBJ2-3; 10 nucleotides agree with TRBD2. The CDR3 runs to 15 residues. Germline CDR1 and CDR2: SGHTS and YDEGEE. V lost 0 bases, J lost 9 bases, and 7 bases stayed unmatched. The CDR3 sequence is CASSLVTSGQVTQYF. In DNA form, the CDR3 reads TGTGCCAGCAGCTTGGTGACTAGCGGGCAAGTCACGCAGTATTTT.

J is TRBJ1-3 and V is TRBV18; D not certain. Trimming cost V 3 bases and J 1 base, with 16 bases left between them. There are 17 residues in the CDR3. CDR1 and CDR2 (germline): KGHSH, LQKENI. The CDR3 sequence: CASSPSALSASGNTIYF. The CDR3 DNA follows: TGTGCCAGCTCACCCTCTGCTCTTTCCGCGTCTGGAAACACCATATATTTT.

This chain links TRBV11-2 with TRBJ1-2, with D perhaps TRBD1 (5 bases). Germline V lookup: CDR1 SGHAT, CDR2 FQNNGV. The CDR3 sequence is 14 residues long. The germline V and J ends were trimmed by 1 base and 8 bases, with 14 bases remaining between them. The CDR3 protein is CASSLVGQGGGYTF. CDR3 sequence (DNA): TGTGCCAGCAGCTTAGTGGGCCAGGGAGGAGGCTACACCTTC. Combining the CDR3 with reference TRBV11-2 and TRBJ1-2 gives the whole variable domain EAGVAQSPRYKIIEKRQSVAFWCNPISGHATLYWYQQILGQGPKLLIQFQNNGVVDDSQLPKDRFSAERLKGVDSTLKIQPAKLEDSAVYLCASSLVGQGGGYTFGSGTRLTVV.

This chain connects TRBV5-4 to TRBJ1-2; 7 bases fit TRBD1. Germline V gene sequence: CDR1 SGHNT, CDR2 YYREEE (reference sequence). The CDR3 consists of 13 residues. With V trimmed by 4 bases and J by 3 bases, 3 bases remained unmatched. The CDR3 nucleotides read TGTGCCAGCAGCCCTACAGGGGACTATGGCTACACCTTC. Protein sequence: CASSPTGDYGYTF.

Here the CDR3 DNA reads TGTGCCAGCAGTCTGACAGCGACCCCCCCCTATGGCTACACCTTC. It translates to CASSLTATPPYGYTF. The rearrangement joins TRBV2 to TRBJ1-2; weak D call: TRBD1 (5 bases). The CDR3 sequence is 15 residues long. Germline V gene lookup returns CDR1 SNHLY and CDR2 FYNNEI. Trimming stripped 5 bases from V and 4 bases from J, with 17 bases between.

The chain joins TRBV6-6 to TRBJ2-5; 7 nucleotides align to TRBD2. The germline gives CDR1 MNHNY, CDR2 SVGAGI (reference sequence). Losses at the gene ends were 10 bases for V and 2 bases for J; bases not matched to a gene: 7. There are 13 residues in the CDR3. The CDR3 loop reads CAISPGGQETQYF. DNA for the CDR3: TGTGCCATTTCACCGGGGGGACAAGAGACCCAGTACTTC.

The CDR3, as DNA: TGTGCCAGCAGCGTCGGGGCGGGCACTGAAGCTTTCTTT. Its protein is CASSVGAGTEAFF. The V gene is TRBV9, the J gene TRBJ1-1; weak D call: TRBD1 (5 bases). The CDR3 extends over 13 amino acids. Trimming cost V 2 bases and J 4 bases, with 9 bases left between them. Germline CDR1 reads SGDLS; CDR2 reads YYNGEE.

Only a few counts were recorded for this clone. This chain connects TRBV6-6 to TRBJ2-7; TRBD1 might be the D (5 bases). The CDR3 is 14 residues long. From germline, CDR1 is MNHNY and CDR2 SVGAGI (reference sequence). The V and J ends lost 2 bases and 2 bases respectively, with 10 bases between them. CDR3 nucleotides: TGTGCCAGCAGTTACCAATACAGGACCTACGAGCAGTACTTC. Its translation is CASSYQYRTYEQYF.